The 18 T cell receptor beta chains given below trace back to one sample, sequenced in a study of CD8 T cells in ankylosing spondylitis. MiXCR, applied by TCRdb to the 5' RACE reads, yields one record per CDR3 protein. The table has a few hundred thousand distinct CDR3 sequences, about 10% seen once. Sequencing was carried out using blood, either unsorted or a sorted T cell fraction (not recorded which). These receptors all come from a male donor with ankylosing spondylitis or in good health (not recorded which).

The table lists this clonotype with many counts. In DNA, the CDR3 is TGCGCCAGCAGCCAACCGGGATGGTGGAATGAGCAGTTCTTC. Its translation is CASSQPGWWNEQFF. J is TRBJ2-1 and V is TRBV4-1, with a tentative D call TRBD2 (5 bases). V lost 2 bases and J lost 7, with 12 bases in between. Per the germline V gene, CDR1 is MGHRA and CDR2 is YSYEKL. The CDR3 extends over 14 amino acids.

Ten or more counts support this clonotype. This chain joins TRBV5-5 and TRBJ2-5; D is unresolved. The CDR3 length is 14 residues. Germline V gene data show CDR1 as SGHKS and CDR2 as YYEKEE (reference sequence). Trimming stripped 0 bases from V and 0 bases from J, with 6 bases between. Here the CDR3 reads CASSLVADQETQYF. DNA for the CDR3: TGTGCCAGCAGCTTGGTGGCGGACCAAGAGACCCAGTACTTC.

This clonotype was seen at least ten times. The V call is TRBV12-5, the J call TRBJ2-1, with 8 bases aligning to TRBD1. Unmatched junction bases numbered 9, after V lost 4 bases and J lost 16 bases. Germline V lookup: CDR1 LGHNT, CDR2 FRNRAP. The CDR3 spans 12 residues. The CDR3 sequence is CASGYEKGQGFF. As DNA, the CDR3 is TGTGCTAGTGGTTACGAAAAAGGACAGGGCTTCTTC.

The CDR3 loop is CAWSRASGYNEQFF. CDR3 in DNA: TGTGCCTGGAGCCGAGCTAGCGGATACAATGAGCAGTTCTTC. The gene calls are TRBV30 and TRBJ2-1; 7 nucleotides align to TRBD2. V shed 3 bases, J shed 4 bases, and the junction held 6 bases outside the gene matches. In germline, CDR1 is GTSNPN, CDR2 SVGIG (reference sequence). This CDR3 is 14 amino acids long.

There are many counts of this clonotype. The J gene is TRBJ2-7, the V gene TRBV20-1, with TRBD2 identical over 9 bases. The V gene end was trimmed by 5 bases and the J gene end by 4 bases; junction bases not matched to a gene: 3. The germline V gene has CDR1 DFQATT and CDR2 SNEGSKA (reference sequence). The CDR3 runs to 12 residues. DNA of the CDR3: TGCAGTGCTTTTAGCGGGAGTTACGAGCAGTACTTC. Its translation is CSAFSGSYEQYF.

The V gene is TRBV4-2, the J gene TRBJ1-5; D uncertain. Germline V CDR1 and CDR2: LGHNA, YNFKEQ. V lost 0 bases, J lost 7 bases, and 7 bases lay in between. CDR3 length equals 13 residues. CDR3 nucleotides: TGTGCCAGCAGCCAAGATGCGGGACAGCCCCAGCATTTT. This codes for CASSQDAGQPQHF.

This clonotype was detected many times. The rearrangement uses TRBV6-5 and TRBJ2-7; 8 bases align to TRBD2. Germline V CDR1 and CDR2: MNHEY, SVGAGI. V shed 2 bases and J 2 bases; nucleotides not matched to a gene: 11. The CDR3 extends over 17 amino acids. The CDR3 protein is CASSYDVSGGVAYEQYF. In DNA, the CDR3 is TGTGCCAGCAGTTACGATGTCAGCGGGGGAGTTGCCTACGAGCAGTACTTC.

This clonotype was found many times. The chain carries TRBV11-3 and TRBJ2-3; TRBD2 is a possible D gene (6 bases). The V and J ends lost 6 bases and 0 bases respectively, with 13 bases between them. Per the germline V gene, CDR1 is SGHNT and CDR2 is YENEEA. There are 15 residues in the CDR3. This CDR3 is CASSSRDSSTDTQYF. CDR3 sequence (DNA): TGTGCCAGCAGTTCCCGGGACTCCAGCACAGATACGCAGTATTTT.

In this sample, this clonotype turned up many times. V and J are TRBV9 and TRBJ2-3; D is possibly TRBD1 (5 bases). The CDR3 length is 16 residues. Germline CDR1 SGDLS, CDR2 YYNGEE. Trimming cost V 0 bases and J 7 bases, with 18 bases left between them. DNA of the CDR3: TGTGCCAGCAGCGTAGAAGGCTCGCCATTGGGGCATACGCAGTATTTT. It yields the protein CASSVEGSPLGHTQYF.

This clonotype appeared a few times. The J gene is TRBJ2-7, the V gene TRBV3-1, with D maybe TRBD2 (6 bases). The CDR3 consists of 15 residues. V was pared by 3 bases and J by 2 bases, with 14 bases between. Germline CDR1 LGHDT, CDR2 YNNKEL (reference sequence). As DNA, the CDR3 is TGTGCCAGCAGCCAGGGAGCGGGTCCAACCTACGAGCAGTACTTC. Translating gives CASSQGAGPTYEQYF.

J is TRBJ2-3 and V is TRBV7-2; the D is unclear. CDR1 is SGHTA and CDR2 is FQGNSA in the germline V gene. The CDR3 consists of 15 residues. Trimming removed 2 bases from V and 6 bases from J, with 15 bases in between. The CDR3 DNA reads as TGTGCCAGCAGCTTACTGGCAGGCGAAGAGGATACGCAGTATTTT. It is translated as CASSLLAGEEDTQYF.

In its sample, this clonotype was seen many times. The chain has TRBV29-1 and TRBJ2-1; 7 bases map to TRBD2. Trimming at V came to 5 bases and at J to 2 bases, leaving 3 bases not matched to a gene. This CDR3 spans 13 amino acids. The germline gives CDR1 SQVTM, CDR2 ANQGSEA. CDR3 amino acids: CSVRAGAYNEQFF. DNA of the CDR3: TGCAGCGTTCGGGCGGGAGCCTACAATGAGCAGTTCTTC.

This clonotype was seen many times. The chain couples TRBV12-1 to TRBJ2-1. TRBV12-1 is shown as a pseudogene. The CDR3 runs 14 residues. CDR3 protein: CASSSFSSYNEQFF. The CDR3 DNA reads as TGTGCCAGCAGCTCCTTCAGCTCCTACAATGAGCAGTTCTTC.

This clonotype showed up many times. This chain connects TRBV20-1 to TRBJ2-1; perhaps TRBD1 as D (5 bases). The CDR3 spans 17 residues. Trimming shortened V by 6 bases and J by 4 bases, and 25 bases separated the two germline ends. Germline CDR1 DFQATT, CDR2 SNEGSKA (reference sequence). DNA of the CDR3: TGCAGTGCAAACGACATGGGGCGGACCTACAATTACAATGAGCAGTTCTTC. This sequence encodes CSANDMGRTYNYNEQFF.

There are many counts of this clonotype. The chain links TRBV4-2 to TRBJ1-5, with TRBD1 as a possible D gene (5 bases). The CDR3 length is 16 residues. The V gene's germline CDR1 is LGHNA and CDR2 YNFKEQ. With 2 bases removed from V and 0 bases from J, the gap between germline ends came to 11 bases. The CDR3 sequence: CASSQRGTDSNQPQHF. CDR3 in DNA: TGTGCCAGCAGCCAACGGGGGACGGATAGCAATCAGCCCCAGCATTTT.

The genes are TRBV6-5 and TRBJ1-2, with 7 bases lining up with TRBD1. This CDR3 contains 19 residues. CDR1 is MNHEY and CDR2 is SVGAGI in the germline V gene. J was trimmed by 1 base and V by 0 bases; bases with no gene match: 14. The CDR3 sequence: CASSYSGGHGTDDNYGYTF. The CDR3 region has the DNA TGTGCCAGCAGTTACTCGGGGGGGCACGGGACAGATGATAACTATGGCTACACCTTC.

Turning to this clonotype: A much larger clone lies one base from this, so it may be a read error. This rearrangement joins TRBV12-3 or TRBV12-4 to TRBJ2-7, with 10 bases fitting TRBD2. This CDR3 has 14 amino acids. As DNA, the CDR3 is TGTGCCAGCAGTTTTGGGACTAGCGTCTACGAGCGGTACTTC. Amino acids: CASSFGTSVYERYF.

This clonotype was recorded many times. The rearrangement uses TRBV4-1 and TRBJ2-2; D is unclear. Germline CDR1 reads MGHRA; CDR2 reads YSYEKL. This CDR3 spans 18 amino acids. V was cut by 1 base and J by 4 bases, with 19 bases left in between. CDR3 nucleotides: TGCGCCAGCAGCCAAGCCCTGGGGATTCCCCGTGGCACCGGGGAGCTGTTTTTT. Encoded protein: CASSQALGIPRGTGELFF.